These 13 T cell receptor beta chains came from one sample sequenced in a study of early T cells in non-severe SARS-CoV-2 infection. TCRdb ran MiXCR on the 5' RACE reads and lists one entry per CDR3 protein. This sample yields around 84,000 distinct CDR3 sequences, of which about 12% are seen a single time; over 2% belongs to the top ten. The source material was whole blood. The receptor set was obtained from an adult who was a healthcare worker with PCR-confirmed SARS-CoV-2 infection or an uninfected control (not recorded which).

The rearrangement joins TRBV2 to TRBJ1-5; D gene ambiguous. Trimming took off 8 bases at V and 1 base at J, with 9 bases between the two ends. The CDR3 spans 13 residues. The germline CDR1 and CDR2 sequences are SNHLY and FYNNEI. DNA for the CDR3: TGTGCCAGCGATGAAGGGAGCAATCAGCCCCAGCATTTT. This sequence encodes CASDEGSNQPQHF.

This clonotype was counted a few times. The chain's CDR3 is CASKIGLAGSYEQYF. The CDR3 DNA follows: TGTGCCAGCAAAATCGGACTAGCGGGTTCCTACGAGCAGTACTTC. The J gene is TRBJ2-7, the V gene TRBV11-2, with 11 bases aligning to TRBD2. V shed 7 bases, J shed 1 base, and the junction held 6 bases outside the gene matches. Germline loops: CDR1 SGHAT, CDR2 FQNNGV. The CDR3 runs to 15 residues.

This clonotype showed up many times. Here the CDR3 reads CASSLQAGAQETQYF. In DNA, the CDR3 is TGTGCCAGCAGCTTACAAGCGGGGGCCCAAGAGACCCAGTACTTC. This chain links TRBV7-9 with TRBJ2-5, with 8 nucleotides matching TRBD2. Trimming removed 2 bases from V and 1 base from J; junction bases left unmatched: 3. The germline CDR1 and CDR2 sequences are SEHNR and FQNEAQ (reference sequence). This CDR3 comprises 15 residues.

This clonotype was observed a handful of times. The CDR3 sequence is CASSPLGIGIEQYF. The CDR3 DNA is TGTGCCAGCAGCCCCTTAGGAATCGGCATCGAGCAGTACTTC. The V and J genes are TRBV9 and TRBJ2-7; D not resolved. The CDR3 extends over 14 amino acids. Germline CDR1 reads SGDLS; CDR2 reads YYNGEE. Trimming shortened V by 4 bases and J by 6 bases, and 17 bases separated the two germline ends.

This clonotype was observed at least ten times. The V call is TRBV10-3, the J call TRBJ2-1; D gene unclear. The V end was cut by 3 bases, the J end by 4 bases, with 7 bases between. Germline CDR1 is ENHRY and CDR2 is SYGVKD. The CDR3 covers 13 residues. The CDR3 DNA reads TGTGCCATCAGTGAATCACGTTACAATGAGCAGTTCTTC. The encoded protein is CAISESRYNEQFF.

There are a few counts of this clonotype. The chain joins TRBV18 to TRBJ1-5; D uncertain. The CDR3 has 13 residues. The V gene lost 3 bases and the J gene lost 3 bases, with 6 bases spanning the gap. Per germline, CDR1 KGHSH and CDR2 LQKENI. The CDR3, as DNA: TGTGCCAGCTCACCGACTAACAATCAGCCCCAGCATTTT. It translates to CASSPTNNQPQHF.

This clonotype has ten or more counts. The V gene is TRBV27, the J gene TRBJ2-7, with 7 bases lining up with TRBD2. Germline V gene data show CDR1 as MNHEY and CDR2 as SMNVEV (reference sequence). V gave up 5 bases and J gave up 1 base; unmatched junction bases: 8. This CDR3 has 15 amino acids. The CDR3: CASSPGLVGSYEQYF. The CDR3, as DNA: TGTGCCAGCAGTCCCGGACTAGTCGGGTCCTACGAGCAGTACTTC.

This clonotype came up many times. This chain connects TRBV11-2 to TRBJ2-3; D is possibly TRBD1 (5 bases). The CDR3 is made up of 13 amino acids. CDR1 and CDR2 from the germline V gene are SGHAT and FQNNGV. Trimming took off 3 bases at V and 4 bases at J, with 8 bases between the two ends. CDR3 sequence: CASSFRQPDTQYF. The CDR3 bases are TGTGCCAGCAGCTTTCGACAGCCAGATACGCAGTATTTT. The variable domain in full, completed from reference TRBV11-2 and TRBJ2-3, reads EAGVAQSPRYKIIEKRQSVAFWCNPISGHATLYWYQQILGQGPKLLIQFQNNGVVDDSQLPKDRFSAERLKGVDSTLKIQPAKLEDSAVYLCASSFRQPDTQYFGPGTRLTVL.

This clonotype has just a few counts. The chain recombines TRBV3-1 with TRBJ1-6, with no clear D. The CDR3 runs to 13 residues. From germline, CDR1 is LGHDT and CDR2 YNNKEL (reference sequence). V lost 4 bases and J 7 bases, leaving 8 bases between the germline ends. CDR3 region: CASSPLQNSPLHF. The CDR3 DNA is TGTGCCAGCAGCCCCCTACAGAATTCACCCCTCCACTTT.

This clonotype was detected ten times or more. The CDR3 spells CASSMTSLVYNEQFF. For the CDR3, the DNA is TGTGCCAGTAGTATGACTAGCCTGGTCTACAATGAGCAGTTCTTC. The V gene is TRBV19, the J gene TRBJ2-1, with TRBD2 matching over 7 bases. Losses at the gene ends were 3 bases for V and 3 bases for J; bases not matched to a gene: 5. There are 15 residues in the CDR3. In germline, CDR1 is LNHDA, CDR2 SQIVND (reference sequence).

This chain connects TRBV7-8 to TRBJ2-7, with D tentatively TRBD1 or TRBD2 (5 bases each). V was shortened by 5 bases and J by 6 bases, with 20 bases between the two germline ends. The CDR3 is 15 amino acids. Germline-derived CDR1 and CDR2 are SGHVS and FQNEAQ. The CDR3 sequence: CASSANRDPAAEQYF. The CDR3 nucleotides are TGTGCCAGCAGCGCCAACCGGGACCCTGCCGCCGAGCAGTACTTC.

There are many counts of this clonotype. The chain is built from TRBV30 and TRBJ2-2; unclear D gene. The length of the CDR3 is 12 residues. V lost 3 bases and J lost 6, with 8 bases in between. Looked up from germline, CDR1 is GTSNPN and CDR2 is SVGIG (reference sequence). CDR3 region: CAWRSVAGELFF. For the CDR3, the DNA is TGTGCCTGGAGAAGTGTGGCCGGGGAGCTGTTTTTT.

The table lists this clonotype with a few counts. The rearrangement links TRBV7-2 to TRBJ2-3; 10 bases fit TRBD2. Germline loops: CDR1 SGHTA, CDR2 FQGNSA. The V segment lost 5 bases and the J segment 4 bases; nucleotides outside the gene matches: 6. The CDR3 extends over 15 amino acids. The chain's CDR3 is CASSPGTSVADTQYF. CDR3 DNA sequence: TGTGCCAGCAGCCCCGGGACTAGCGTCGCAGATACGCAGTATTTT.